The subject of this entry is one TCR beta chain. The target antigen is unknown. A much larger clone lies one base from this, so it may be a read error. The data are from a study of regulatory T cells in long-lasting Graves disease. Germline V gene data show CDR1 as DFQATT and CDR2 as SNEGSKA (reference sequence). The CDR3 totals 13 residues. V was shortened by 1 base and J by 12 bases, with 16 bases between the two germline ends. Whole-study results and caveats: Persistent disease preferred TRBV28, TRBJ1-2 and TRBJ2-5.

Assembly of TCR beta libraries relied on iRepertoire HTBI primers together with Arm-PCR of CDR3 regions. TCRdb fed the multiplex PCR reads into MiXCR, producing one record per CDR3 protein. The sample consists of just over 600,000 distinct CDR3 sequences, 15% to 20% of them appearing once. Time point in this sample: newly diagnosed GD, antithyroid drugs for less than 3 months. The TCR library used RNA extracted from PBMCs. Each of the patients was recruited from an endocrinology department situated in Xi'an, China. The sample was also linked to a second study, of T cells in Graves' hyperthyroidism and ophthalmopathy. That source adds: Researchers barred patients who had uncontrolled infection, other autoimmune disease, pregnancy or lactation.

The sample consisted of peripheral blood mononuclear cells (PBMCs), taken at new diagnosis, from a patient treated with antithyroid drugs. The TCR comes from a woman younger than 45 with Graves disease. The rearrangement uses TRBV20-1 and TRBJ2-1, with D maybe TRBD2 (5 bases). The CDR3 region is CSARVGGSGGQFF. In nucleotides, the CDR3 is TGCAGTGCTAGAGTGGGTGGGAGTGGTGGGCAGTTCTTC.